The 21 T cell receptor beta chains presented below share a single source sample, sequenced in a study of CD8+CD57+ T cells in acquired aplastic anemia. CDR3 and TCR beta VDJ profiling relied on a genomic DNA template. TCRdb re-analysed the reads in MiXCR, keeping a single row per CDR3 protein. The table has 150,000 to 200,000 distinct CDR3 sequences, about three fifths seen once. The material sequenced was sorted CD4+, CD8+, or CD8+CD57+ T cells (not recorded which) from PBMCs. These receptors all stem from a human donor in good health.

This clonotype has a single count. This chain connects TRBV20-1 to TRBJ2-1, with D perhaps TRBD2 (5 bases). The germline gives CDR1 DFQATT, CDR2 SNEGSKA (reference sequence). The length of the CDR3 is 15 residues. Trimming left V 6 bases short and J 7 bases short, with 22 bases between. The CDR3: CSAAARAAFTNEQFF. The CDR3 DNA follows: TGCAGTGCCGCTGCGAGGGCCGCCTTTACAAATGAGCAGTTCTTC.

DNA of the CDR3: TGTGCCAGCAGCCCAGGGACAGGGGGCTTTGGCGATACGCAGTATTTT. Protein product: CASSPGTGGFGDTQYF. The chain is built from TRBV9 and TRBJ2-3; 12 bases are a match to TRBD1. CDR1 is SGDLS and CDR2 is YYNGEE in the germline V gene. The CDR3 is 16 residues long. Germline trimming cut 4 bases from V and 6 bases from J; bases unmatched to any gene: 9.

This rearrangement joins TRBV2 to TRBJ1-4, with D uncertain. The CDR3 has 12 residues. The germline V and J ends were trimmed by 8 bases and 9 bases, with 13 bases remaining between them. Germline CDR1 and CDR2: SNHLY and FYNNEI. The CDR3 protein is CASLTGRKKLFF. The CDR3 DNA follows: TGTGCCAGCCTCACGGGCAGGAAAAAACTGTTTTTT.

The rearrangement joins TRBV19 to TRBJ1-5, with 9 bases lining up with TRBD1. Germline lookup yields CDR1 LNHDA and CDR2 SQIVND (reference sequence). This CDR3 spans 15 amino acids. V trimming: 5 bases; J trimming: 5 bases; junction bases outside the gene matches: 7. The CDR3 here is CASSVGTGRDQPQHF. The DNA for the CDR3 is TGTGCCAGTAGTGTTGGGACAGGGCGAGATCAGCCCCAGCATTTT.

The rearrangement uses TRBV20-1 and TRBJ2-5, with a tentative D call TRBD1 (5 bases). Germline values: CDR1 DFQATT, CDR2 SNEGSKA (reference sequence). Trimming took off 2 bases at V and 7 bases at J, with 20 bases between the two ends. The CDR3 sequence is 15 residues long. CDR3 nucleotides: TGCAGTGCTAGATTAGGCCCTACAGGCTACGGGACCCAGTACTTC. Amino acids: CSARLGPTGYGTQYF.

This clonotype has just a few counts. CDR3 sequence (DNA): TGTGCCAGCAGTGTGTCGGGACAGCAGGGCACAGATACGCAGTATTTT. Its translation: CASSVSGQQGTDTQYF. V and J are TRBV9 and TRBJ2-3; 7 bases agree with TRBD1. The CDR3 spans 16 residues. Germline assignment: CDR1 SGDLS and CDR2 YYNGEE. V lost 5 bases and J lost 1; bases outside the gene matches: 10.

This chain links TRBV9 with TRBJ1-2; possible D gene TRBD1, 5 bases. Looked up from germline, CDR1 is SGDLS and CDR2 is YYNGEE. Trimming took 7 bases from V and 4 from J, leaving 11 bases between them. This CDR3 region has 12 residues. The CDR3 sequence is CASGSRVYGYTF. The CDR3 nucleotides are TGTGCCAGCGGTTCCAGGGTCTATGGCTACACCTTC.

This clonotype was seen at least ten times. The chain is built from TRBV4-1 and TRBJ2-5; maybe TRBD1 (5 bases). The CDR3 spans 16 residues. The germline V gene has CDR1 MGHRA and CDR2 YSYEKL. V lost 3 bases and J 0 bases, leaving 14 bases between the germline ends. The CDR3 is CASSHQTDTYQETQYF. CDR3 bases: TGCGCCAGCAGCCACCAGACAGACACGTACCAAGAGACCCAGTACTTC.

The rearrangement joins TRBV20-1 to TRBJ2-7, with 12 bases identical to TRBD2. Trimming cost V 5 bases and J 6 bases; bases outside gene matches: 8. There are 14 residues in the CDR3. Germline V gene data show CDR1 as DFQATT and CDR2 as SNEGSKA (reference sequence). The CDR3 is CSAGRLAGAGEQYF. CDR3 bases: TGCAGTGCTGGGCGACTAGCGGGAGCCGGCGAGCAGTACTTC.

This clonotype appeared many times. The chain links TRBV2 to TRBJ1-6; TRBD1 is a possible D gene (6 bases). The CDR3 runs 13 residues. Germline V gene data show CDR1 as SNHLY and CDR2 as FYNNEI. The V and J ends lost 5 bases and 14 bases respectively, with 16 bases between them. The CDR3 DNA reads TGTGCCAGCAGTCGGGACAACCCAAAGGCCCTCCACTTT. This sequence encodes CASSRDNPKALHF.

The chain links TRBV10-3 to TRBJ1-2; D is perhaps TRBD1 (6 bases). Trimming left V 3 bases short and J 8 bases short, with 16 bases between. This CDR3 region has 14 residues. Looked up from germline, CDR1 is ENHRY and CDR2 is SYGVKD. This CDR3 is CAISEGPGAPGYTF. DNA of the CDR3: TGTGCCATCAGTGAAGGGCCGGGGGCCCCAGGCTACACCTTC.

The V gene is TRBV5-1, the J gene TRBJ2-3, with D possibly matching TRBD1 (6 bases). Germline V gene data show CDR1 as SGHRS and CDR2 as YFSETQ. The CDR3 contains 14 residues. V was shortened by 7 bases and J by 5 bases, with 17 bases between the two germline ends. CDR3 bases: TGCGCCAGCCGTATACCCTCAGGGGAAGATACGCAGTATTTT. Protein product: CASRIPSGEDTQYF.

CDR3 DNA: TGTGCCAGCAGCTTAGGACAGGGAGGTAGTTCACCCCTCCACTTT. Translating it yields CASSLGQGGSSPLHF. The J gene is TRBJ1-6, the V gene TRBV7-6; 7 bases map to TRBD1. Germline CDR1 is SGHVS and CDR2 is FNYEAQ. The CDR3 sequence is 15 residues long. Trimming cost V 1 base and J 9 bases; bases outside gene matches: 6.

The CDR3 DNA reads as TGTGCCAGCAGCTCCGACAGGGACTACTACGAGCAGTACTTC. Protein: CASSSDRDYYEQYF. The V gene is TRBV7-8, the J gene TRBJ2-7; D possibly uses TRBD1 or TRBD2 (7 bases each). This CDR3 region has 14 residues. Trimming stripped 4 bases from V and 3 bases from J, with 13 bases between. The germline CDR1 and CDR2 sequences are SGHVS and FQNEAQ. Full variable domain (rest looked up from reference TRBV7-8 and TRBJ2-7): GAGVSQSPRYKVAKRGQDVALRCDPISGHVSLFWYQQALGQGPEFLTYFQNEAQLDKSGLPSDRFFAERPEGSVSTLKIQRTQQEDSAVYLCASSSDRDYYEQYFGPGTRLTVT.

The V call is TRBV5-1, the J call TRBJ2-7, with D tentatively TRBD1 (5 bases). The V and J ends lost 0 bases and 2 bases respectively, with 9 bases between them. There are 14 residues in the CDR3. The V gene's germline CDR1 is SGHRS and CDR2 YFSETQ. The chain's CDR3 is CASSLAPQAYEQYF. The CDR3 DNA reads as TGCGCCAGCAGCTTGGCCCCACAGGCCTACGAGCAGTACTTC.

The chain carries TRBV3-1 and TRBJ2-1; D might be TRBD2 (6 bases). This CDR3 is built from 15 residues. V was shortened by 5 bases and J by 5 bases, with 16 bases between the two germline ends. CDR1 LGHDT and CDR2 YNNKEL come from the germline V gene (reference sequence). The CDR3 DNA follows: TGTGCCAGCAGCGAGGAGGGGAGTGGAAACAATGAGCAGTTCTTC. Amino acids: CASSEEGSGNNEQFF.

V and J are TRBV7-2 and TRBJ2-7; 9 bases align to TRBD1. Germline CDR1 is SGHTA and CDR2 is FQGNSA. Losses at the gene ends were 5 bases for V and 3 bases for J; bases not matched to a gene: 11. The CDR3 contains 16 residues. For the CDR3, the DNA is TGTGCCAGCAGCCCGAGGTGGGGGACAGGGCACTACGAGCAGTACTTC. This encodes CASSPRWGTGHYEQYF.

The chain links TRBV28 to TRBJ2-1; TRBD2 aligns across 8 bases. From germline, CDR1 is MDHEN and CDR2 SYDVKM. The CDR3 covers 15 residues. The V gene end was trimmed by 2 bases and the J gene end by 2 bases; junction bases not matched to a gene: 2. The CDR3 reads CASSLRAGAYNEQFF. CDR3 DNA: TGTGCCAGCAGTTTACGAGCGGGAGCCTACAATGAGCAGTTCTTC. The full variable domain, with the rest looked up from reference TRBV28 and TRBJ2-1, is DVKVTQSSRYLVKRTGEKVFLECVQDMDHENMFWYRQDPGLGLRLIYFSYDVKMKEKGDIPEGYSVSREKKERFSLILESASTNQTSMYLCASSLRAGAYNEQFFGPGTRLTVL.

This chain links TRBV15 with TRBJ2-1; a weak D match, TRBD1 (5 bases). The CDR3 is 13 residues long. V was clipped by 7 bases and J by 3 bases, with 10 bases between them. Germline CDR1 LNHNV, CDR2 YYDKDF (reference sequence). The CDR3 loop reads CATTSGYYNEQFF. CDR3 bases: TGTGCCACCACCTCAGGGTACTACAATGAGCAGTTCTTC.

The chain joins TRBV25-1 to TRBJ2-7, with no clear D. Looked up from germline, CDR1 is MGHDK and CDR2 is SYGVNS. The CDR3 has 14 residues. V lost 6 bases, J lost 2 bases, and 14 bases lay in between. In DNA, the CDR3 is TGTGCCAGCAGCTTAGAGGCCAGGACCTACGAGCAGTACTTC. Its protein product is CASSLEARTYEQYF.

The chain joins TRBV25-1 to TRBJ2-6; D is perhaps TRBD1 (6 bases). This CDR3 region has 17 residues. Germline V gives CDR1 MGHDK, CDR2 SYGVNS. Between the trimmed V and J ends, which lost 1 base and 2 bases, there was a span of 12 bases. In nucleotides, the CDR3 is TGTGCCAGCAGTGAATTGGACAGTTTCCCTGGGGCCAACGTCCTGACTTTC. Translating it yields CASSELDSFPGANVLTF.